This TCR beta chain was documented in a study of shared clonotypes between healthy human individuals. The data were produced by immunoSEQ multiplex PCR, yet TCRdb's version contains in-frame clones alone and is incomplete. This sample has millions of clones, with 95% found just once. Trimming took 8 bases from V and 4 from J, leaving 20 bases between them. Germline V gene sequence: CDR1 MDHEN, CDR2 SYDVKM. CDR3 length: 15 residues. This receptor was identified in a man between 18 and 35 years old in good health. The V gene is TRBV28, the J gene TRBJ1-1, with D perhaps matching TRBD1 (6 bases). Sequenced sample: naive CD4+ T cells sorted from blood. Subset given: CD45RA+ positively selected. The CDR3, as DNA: TGTGCCAGCGTATGGGGGGCTCGAGTAGGCACTGAAGCTTTCTTT. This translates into CASVWGARVGTEAFF.